The clone carrying this T cell receptor (beta chain) showed up many times. As yet, its antigen is unknown. The data originate from a study of early T cells in non-severe SARS-CoV-2 infection. The wider study: Bulk RNA taken from unsorted whole blood was sequenced, leaving chains unpaired. Whole-study results and caveats: VDJdb matching favored anti-spike CD8 responses, missing private and CD4 specificities.

Unique molecular identifiers were added to individual cDNA molecules. One entry per CDR3 protein, called by TCRdb with MiXCR from the 5' RACE reads. The sample consists of 56,000 or so distinct CDR3 sequences, 8.2% of them appearing once. V lost 0 bases, J lost 5 bases, and 5 bases stayed unmatched. Per germline, CDR1 SGDLS and CDR2 YYNGEE. The CDR3 consists of 15 residues. The sequence was collected from an adult who was a healthcare worker with PCR-confirmed SARS-CoV-2 infection or an uninfected control (not recorded which). The sequencing input was whole blood. The chain combines TRBV9 with TRBJ2-7; 10 bases are a match to TRBD1. The CDR3 DNA reads as TGTGCCAGCAGCGTAGGTGGGGACAGGGGCAACGAGCAGTACTTC. It specifies CASSVGGDRGNEQYF. Complete variable domain (other parts from reference TRBV9 and TRBJ2-7): DSGVTQTPKHLITATGQRVTLRCSPRSGDLSVYWYQQSLDQGLQFLIQYYNGEERAKGNILERFSAQQFPDLHSELNLSSLELGDSALYFCASSVGGDRGNEQYFGPGTRLTVT.